This TCR beta chain derives from a study of read filtering for tumor transcriptome and immune sequencing. Molecular barcoded adaptors covering alpha/delta and beta/gamma chains were used on 400 ng RNA. MiXCR was run by TCRdb on the reads, yielding one entry per CDR3 protein. This table has about 130,000 distinct CDR3 sequences, 10% to 15% appearing once. This clonotype occurred many times. V trimming: 0 bases; J trimming: 0 bases; junction bases outside the gene matches: 7. This CDR3 has 17 residues. CDR1 SGHTA and CDR2 FQGTGA come from the germline V gene. The chain is built from TRBV7-3 and TRBJ1-2; 7 nucleotides match TRBD1. The origin of this receptor is a donor over 35 with multiple myeloma. The material sequenced was a population of CD138-negative cells sorted from bone marrow. The CDR3 DNA sequence: TGTGCCAGCAGCTTAACCCCCCCCGGACAGGCTAACTATGGCTACACCTTC. As protein: CASSLTPPGQANYGYTF.